The rows below give T cell receptor beta chains drawn from one sample of a study of blood T cell repertoires in COVID-19. Assay used: immunoSEQ multiplex PCR; TCRdb lists only in-frame clones, some missing. The data show 150,000 to 200,000 clones, over 75% seen once. The source material was PBMCs or T cells enriched from blood (not recorded which). The receptors shown here come from a woman between 18 and 29 years old who had recovered from COVID-19. CDR3s include the opening cysteine and the closing phenylalanine or tryptophan. Each record gives: clone size, D gene, J gene, CDR3 length, V gene, CDR3 DNA, CDR3 protein. The D gene is left open where the match is weak. The size field is filled for only some rows; it gives once, few, many or a size class.

.,.,TRBJ2-5,12,TRBV10-3,TGTGCCATCAGTGCCGGGAAAGAGACCCAGTACTTC,CAISAGKETQYF
few,.,TRBJ2-7,13,TRBV30,TGTGCCTGGAGTGTGGACAGCTCCTACGAGCAGTACTTC,CAWSVDSSYEQYF
.,.,TRBJ1-2,15,TRBV5-1,TGCGCCAGCAGCTTGGGGGCAACCTCTAACTATGGCTACACCTTC,CASSLGATSNYGYTF
.,.,TRBJ1-3,15,TRBV28,TGTGCCAGCAGTTTGGAGACGGTTATTGGAAACACCATATATTTT,CASSLETVIGNTIYF
.,TRBD2,TRBJ2-5,14,TRBV2,TGTGCCAGCACCCGTAGCGGGGGGTGGGAGACCCAGTACTTC,CASTRSGGWETQYF
.,.,TRBJ1-6,14,TRBV3-1/TRBV3-2,TGTGCCAGCAGCCAAATGGACAGTCACCCCACCCTCCACTTT,CASSQMDSHPTLHF
many,TRBD2,TRBJ2-3,16,TRBV24-1,TGTGCCACCAGTGATGTAGCGGGGCCCTCCACAGATACGCAGTATTTT,CATSDVAGPSTDTQYF
.,.,TRBJ1-2,16,TRBV2,TGTGCCAGCAGTCCCAGCCCGGGGGATCTGAGCTATGGCTACACCTTC,CASSPSPGDLSYGYTF
.,TRBD1,TRBJ1-5,14,TRBV7-9,TGTGCCAGCGGTACAGGGGGAGGCAATCAGCCCCAGCATTTT,CASGTGGGNQPQHF
.,.,TRBJ1-1,13,TRBV7-3,TGTGCCAGCAGCCCGAGTCTGAACACTGAAGCTTTCTTT,CASSPSLNTEAFF
once,.,TRBJ2-1,16,TRBV7-9,TGTGCCAGCAGCCCAAGTGAGAGCGGGCTTTACAATGAGCAGTTCTTC,CASSPSESGLYNEQFF
.,.,TRBJ1-1,15,TRBV28,TGTGCCAGCAGTTTAGAGGGATCCCCGAACACTGAAGCTTTCTTT,CASSLEGSPNTEAFF
once,.,TRBJ2-7,16,TRBV4-1,TGCGCCAGCAGCCAAGATTCGGCGGGGAGCTCCTACGAGCAGTACTTC,CASSQDSAGSSYEQYF
.,TRBD1,TRBJ1-1,15,TRBV11-2,TGTGCCAGCAGCTTAGCGGCCAGGGGGCACACTGAAGCTTTCTTT,CASSLAARGHTEAFF
.,.,TRBJ2-1,16,TRBV7-2,TGTGCCAGCAGCTTATCCGCGGGGGCCAACTACAATGAGCAGTTCTTC,CASSLSAGANYNEQFF
once,.,TRBJ2-1,12,TRBV19,TGTGCCAGTAGTACAGCCGCAGGGGAGCAGTTCTTC,CASSTAAGEQFF
.,.,TRBJ2-7,12,TRBV2,TGTGCCAGCAGGCCGGACAGCAGCGAGCAGTACTTC,CASRPDSSEQYF
.,TRBD1,TRBJ1-1,14,TRBV9,TGTGCCAGCAGCCCGGACAGGGTGAACACTGAAGCTTTCTTT,CASSPDRVNTEAFF
.,TRBD2,TRBJ2-3,16,TRBV5-1,TGCGCCAGCAGCTTTCCGCGGGGGGAGGAGACAGATACGCAGTATTTT,CASSFPRGEETDTQYF
.,.,TRBJ1-6,12,TRBV6-2/TRBV6-3,TGTGCCAGCAGTTCGAGAGATTCACCCCTCCACTTT,CASSSRDSPLHF
.,TRBD1,TRBJ2-7,15,TRBV7-9,TGTGCCAGCAGCGTTAGTGGTCCAGGGGGCAACGAGCAGTACTTC,CASSVSGPGGNEQYF
.,TRBD1,TRBJ2-5,16,TRBV5-1,TGCGCCAGCAGCTTTACAGGGGGCGGTTATGGAGAGACCCAGTACTTC,CASSFTGGGYGETQYF
once,.,TRBJ2-7,14,TRBV7-8,TGTGCCAGCAGCTTACCGACAAGGGGCCACGAGCAGTACTTC,CASSLPTRGHEQYF
once,.,TRBJ1-2,14,TRBV7-2,TGTGCCAGCAGAAATCCTTGGGGGGTGGGTGGCTACACCTTC,CASRNPWGVGGYTF
.,TRBD1,TRBJ1-2,16,TRBV2,TGTGCCAGCAGTGATTATCCAGGACAGGGCGAACATGGCTACACCTTC,CASSDYPGQGEHGYTF
.,TRBD1,TRBJ1-1,20,TRBV9,TGTGCCAGCAGCTCCGGACAGGGGGCGCAACAACTTGGGTGGAACACTGAAGCTTTCTTT,CASSSGQGAQQLGWNTEAFF
.,TRBD1,TRBJ1-6,14,TRBV19,TGTGCCAGTAGCTCGACAGGGGGCAAATCACCCCTCCACTTT,CASSSTGGKSPLHF
.,.,TRBJ2-3,13,TRBV10-3,TGTGCCATCAGTGAGGTTTCATCAGATACGCAGTATTTT,CAISEVSSDTQYF
.,.,TRBJ1-1,12,TRBV2,TGTGCCAGCAGGGGGCTCGGCACTGAAGCTTTCTTT,CASRGLGTEAFF
.,TRBD2,TRBJ2-2,15,TRBV2,TGTGCCAGCAGGGGAATCCTAGCGGGCACCGGGGAGCTGTTTTTT,CASRGILAGTGELFF
.,TRBD1,TRBJ1-1,17,TRBV28,TGTGCCAGCAGTCAACAGGGGGCCGGTATATTTAACACTGAAGCTTTCTTT,CASSQQGAGIFNTEAFF
medium-sized,.,TRBJ2-2,15,TRBV4-2,TGTGCCAGCAGCCAAGGAACGGGGAACACCGGGGAGCTGTTTTTT,CASSQGTGNTGELFF
.,.,TRBJ1-2,11,TRBV28,TGTGCCAGCGAGGCTAACTATGGCTACACCTTC,CASEANYGYTF
.,TRBD2,TRBJ2-7,16,TRBV5-1,TGCGCCAGCAGCTTGCCGGAATCTAGCGGGGGGTACGAGCAGTACTTC,CASSLPESSGGYEQYF
.,TRBD2,TRBJ2-7,15,TRBV28,TGTGCCAGCAGTTTAGCAGCTAGCGGGAGTGGCGAGCAGTACTTC,CASSLAASGSGEQYF
.,TRBD2,TRBJ2-2,16,TRBV19,TGTGCCAGTAGTATAGGGGGGAGGGCCGCCACCGGGGAGCTGTTTTTT,CASSIGGRAATGELFF
.,.,TRBJ1-4,14,TRBV18,TGTGCCAGCTCACCAGCCAGGCTGGGTGAAAAACTGTTTTTT,CASSPARLGEKLFF
.,TRBD1,TRBJ1-2,15,TRBV28,TGTGCCAGCAGTTTATTACCCGGGACAGCACATGGCTACACCTTC,CASSLLPGTAHGYTF
.,TRBD1,TRBJ1-1,16,TRBV15,TGTGCCACCAGCAGAGGTGTGGGACAGATGAACACTGAAGCTTTCTTT,CATSRGVGQMNTEAFF
.,.,TRBJ2-7,14,TRBV6-5,TGTGCCAGCAGGGGGCCAGGGGTTCCCTACGAGCAGTACTTC,CASRGPGVPYEQYF
.,.,TRBJ1-1,12,TRBV19,TGTGCCAGTAGGGGTAGGGGCACTGAAGCTTTCTTT,CASRGRGTEAFF
.,.,TRBJ2-7,12,TRBV5-6,TGTGCCAGCAGCCCTTTCGGCGGGGAGCAGTACTTC,CASSPFGGEQYF
.,.,TRBJ1-2,13,TRBV2,TGTGCCAGCAGTGCCGGGGGTGTCTATGGCTACACCTTC,CASSAGGVYGYTF
.,.,TRBJ1-2,13,TRBV27,TGTGCCAGCAGTTTACGCGCAGGCTATGGCTACACCTTC,CASSLRAGYGYTF
.,TRBD2,TRBJ2-7,15,TRBV5-4,TGTGCCAGCAGCGTCCAAACTGGGGGGGCCTACGAGCAGTACTTC,CASSVQTGGAYEQYF
.,TRBD2,TRBJ2-2,15,TRBV18,TGTGCCAGCTCACCAGCGGGGGGCGAGGCCGGGGAGCTGTTTTTT,CASSPAGGEAGELFF
once,TRBD1,TRBJ1-2,14,TRBV11-2,TGTGCCAGCAGCTCAAGACAGGGATGGTATGGCTACACCTTC,CASSSRQGWYGYTF
.,TRBD1,TRBJ2-1,14,TRBV5-6,TGTGCCAGCAGCCTTACAGGGGGCTACAATGAGCAGTTCTTC,CASSLTGGYNEQFF
.,.,TRBJ1-6,12,TRBV5-8,TGTGCCAGCAGGCACAGGAATTCACCCCTCCACTTT,CASRHRNSPLHF
.,TRBD2,TRBJ2-7,15,TRBV2,TGTGCCAGCAGTCTTAGCGGGGCTTATCTCGCTCCGCAGTACTTC,CASSLSGAYLAPQYF
.,TRBD2,TRBJ2-7,13,TRBV18,TGTGCCAGCTCACCAAACAGCGGGAGAAATGCATACTTC,CASSPNSGRNAYF
.,.,TRBJ1-6,17,TRBV27,TGTGCCAGCAGTCCCATGACTCCGTATACCTATAATTCACCCCTCCACTTT,CASSPMTPYTYNSPLHF
.,TRBD2,TRBJ2-2,16,TRBV9,TGTGCCAGCAGCGACGGGACTAGCGGGGGAACCGGGGAGCTGTTTTTT,CASSDGTSGGTGELFF